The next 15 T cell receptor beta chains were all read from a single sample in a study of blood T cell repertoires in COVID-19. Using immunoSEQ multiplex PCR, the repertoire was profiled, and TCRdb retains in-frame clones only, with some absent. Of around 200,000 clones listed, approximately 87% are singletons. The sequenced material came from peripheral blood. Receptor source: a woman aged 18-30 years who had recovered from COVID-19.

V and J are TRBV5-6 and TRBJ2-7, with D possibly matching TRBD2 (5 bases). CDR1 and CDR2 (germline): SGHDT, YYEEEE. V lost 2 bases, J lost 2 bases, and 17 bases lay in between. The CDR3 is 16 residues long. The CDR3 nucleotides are TGTGCCAGCAGCTTTCTGTCGGGTAGCGTAACCTACGAGCAGTACTTC. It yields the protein CASSFLSGSVTYEQYF.

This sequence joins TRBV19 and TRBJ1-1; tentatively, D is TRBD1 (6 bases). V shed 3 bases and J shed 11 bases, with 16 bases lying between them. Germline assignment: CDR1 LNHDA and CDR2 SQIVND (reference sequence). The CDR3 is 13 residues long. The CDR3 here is CASSMTQGSGAFF. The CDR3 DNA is TGTGCCAGTAGTATGACCCAGGGGTCGGGGGCTTTCTTT.

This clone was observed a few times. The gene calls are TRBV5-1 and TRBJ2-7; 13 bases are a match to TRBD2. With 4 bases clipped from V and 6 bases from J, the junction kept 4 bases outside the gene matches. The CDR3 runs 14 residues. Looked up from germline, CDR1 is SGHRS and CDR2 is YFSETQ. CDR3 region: CASSMGLAGREQYV. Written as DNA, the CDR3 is TGCGCCAGCAGCATGGGACTAGCGGGACGCGAGCAGTACGTC.

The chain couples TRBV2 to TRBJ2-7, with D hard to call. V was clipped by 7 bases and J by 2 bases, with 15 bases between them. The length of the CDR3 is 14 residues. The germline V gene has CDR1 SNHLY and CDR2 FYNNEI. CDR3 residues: CASMGAETTYEQYV. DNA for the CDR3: TGTGCCAGCATGGGTGCCGAGACAACCTACGAGCAGTACGTC.

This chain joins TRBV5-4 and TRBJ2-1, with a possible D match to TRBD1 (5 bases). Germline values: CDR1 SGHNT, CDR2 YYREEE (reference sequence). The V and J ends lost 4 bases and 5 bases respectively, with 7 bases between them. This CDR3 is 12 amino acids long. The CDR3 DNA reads TGTGCCAGCAGCGGGGCAGACAATGAGCAGTTCTTC. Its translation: CASSGADNEQFF. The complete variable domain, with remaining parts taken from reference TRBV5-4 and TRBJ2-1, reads ETGVTQSPTHLIKTRGQQVTLRCSSQSGHNTVSWYQQALGQGPQFIFQYYREEENGRGNFPPRFSGLQFPNYSSELNVNALELDDSALYLCASSGADNEQFFGPGTRLTVL.

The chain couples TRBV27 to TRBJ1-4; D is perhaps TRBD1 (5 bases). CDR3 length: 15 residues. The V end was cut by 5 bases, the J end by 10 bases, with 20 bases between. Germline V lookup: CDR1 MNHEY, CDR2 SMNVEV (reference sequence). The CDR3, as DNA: TGTGCCAGCAGTCCGCGGGACGCAGAAAGGGGAAAACTGTTTTTT. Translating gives CASSPRDAERGKLFF.

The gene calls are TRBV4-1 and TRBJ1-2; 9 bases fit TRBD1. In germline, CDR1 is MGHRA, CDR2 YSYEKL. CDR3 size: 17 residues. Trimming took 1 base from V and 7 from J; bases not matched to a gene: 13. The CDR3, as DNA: TGCGCCAGCAGCCAAGTCCCGGGACAGGGTGAGGGTCGTGGCTACACCTTC. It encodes CASSQVPGQGEGRGYTF.

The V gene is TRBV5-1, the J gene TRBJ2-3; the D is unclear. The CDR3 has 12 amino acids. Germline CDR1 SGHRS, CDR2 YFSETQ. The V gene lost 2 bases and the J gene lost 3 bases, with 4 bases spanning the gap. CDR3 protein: CASSFITDTQYF. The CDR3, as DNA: TGCGCCAGCAGCTTTATTACAGATACGCAGTATTTT.

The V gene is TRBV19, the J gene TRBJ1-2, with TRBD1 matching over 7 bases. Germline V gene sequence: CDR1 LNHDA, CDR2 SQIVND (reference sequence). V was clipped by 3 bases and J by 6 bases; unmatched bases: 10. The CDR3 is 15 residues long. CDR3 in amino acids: CASSIFSRQGDGYTF. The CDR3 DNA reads TGTGCCAGTAGTATTTTCTCCCGCCAGGGGGATGGCTACACCTTC.

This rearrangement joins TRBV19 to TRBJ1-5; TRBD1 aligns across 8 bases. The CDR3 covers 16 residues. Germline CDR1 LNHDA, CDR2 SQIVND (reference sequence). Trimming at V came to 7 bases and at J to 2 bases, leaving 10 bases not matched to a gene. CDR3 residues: CASTKPGGTGNQPQHF. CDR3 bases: TGTGCCAGTACGAAACCAGGGGGCACGGGCAATCAGCCCCAGCATTTT.

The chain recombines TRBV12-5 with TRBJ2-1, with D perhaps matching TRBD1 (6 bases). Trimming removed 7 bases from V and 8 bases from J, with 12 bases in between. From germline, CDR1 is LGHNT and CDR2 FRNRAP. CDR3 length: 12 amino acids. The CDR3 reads CASAYRDHEQFF. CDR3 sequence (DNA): TGTGCTAGTGCGTACAGGGACCATGAGCAGTTCTTC.

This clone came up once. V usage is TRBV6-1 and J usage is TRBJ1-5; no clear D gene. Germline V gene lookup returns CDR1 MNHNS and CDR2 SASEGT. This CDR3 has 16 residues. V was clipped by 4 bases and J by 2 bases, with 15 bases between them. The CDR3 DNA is TGTGCCAGCAGTGGGGCGGGCCGGTTGGGCAATCAGCCCCAGCATTTT. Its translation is CASSGAGRLGNQPQHF.

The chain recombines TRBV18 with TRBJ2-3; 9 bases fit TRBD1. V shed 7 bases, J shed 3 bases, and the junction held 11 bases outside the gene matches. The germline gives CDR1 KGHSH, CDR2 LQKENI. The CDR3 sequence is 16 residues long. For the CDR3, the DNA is TGTGCCAGCTGGGACGGGACAGGGTTCGGGACAGATACGCAGTATTTT. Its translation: CASWDGTGFGTDTQYF.

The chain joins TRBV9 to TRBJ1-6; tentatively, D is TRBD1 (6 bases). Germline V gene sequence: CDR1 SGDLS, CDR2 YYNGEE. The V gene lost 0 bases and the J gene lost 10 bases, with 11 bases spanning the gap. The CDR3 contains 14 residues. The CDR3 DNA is TGTGCCAGCAGCGTAGCCAGGGGCGCCTCACCCCTCCACTTT. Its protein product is CASSVARGASPLHF.

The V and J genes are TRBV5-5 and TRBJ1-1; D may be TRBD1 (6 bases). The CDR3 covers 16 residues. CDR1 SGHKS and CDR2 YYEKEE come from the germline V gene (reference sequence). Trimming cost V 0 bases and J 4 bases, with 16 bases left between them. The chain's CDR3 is CASSLGQVFGGTEAFF. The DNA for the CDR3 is TGTGCCAGCAGCTTGGGACAGGTGTTTGGCGGCACTGAAGCTTTCTTT.